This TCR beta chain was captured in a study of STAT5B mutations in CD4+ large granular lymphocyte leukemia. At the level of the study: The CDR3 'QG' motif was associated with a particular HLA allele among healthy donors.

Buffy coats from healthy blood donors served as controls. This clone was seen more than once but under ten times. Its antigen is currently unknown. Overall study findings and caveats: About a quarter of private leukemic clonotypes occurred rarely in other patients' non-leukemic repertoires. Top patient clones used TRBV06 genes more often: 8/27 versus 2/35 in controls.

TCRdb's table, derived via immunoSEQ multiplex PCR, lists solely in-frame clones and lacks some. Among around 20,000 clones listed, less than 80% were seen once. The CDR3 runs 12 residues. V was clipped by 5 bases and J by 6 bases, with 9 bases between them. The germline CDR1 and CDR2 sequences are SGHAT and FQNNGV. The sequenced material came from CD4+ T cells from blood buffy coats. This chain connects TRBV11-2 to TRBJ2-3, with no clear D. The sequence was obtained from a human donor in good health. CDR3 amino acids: CASSPFWDTQYF. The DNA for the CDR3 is TGTGCCAGCAGCCCATTCTGGGATACGCAGTATTTT.